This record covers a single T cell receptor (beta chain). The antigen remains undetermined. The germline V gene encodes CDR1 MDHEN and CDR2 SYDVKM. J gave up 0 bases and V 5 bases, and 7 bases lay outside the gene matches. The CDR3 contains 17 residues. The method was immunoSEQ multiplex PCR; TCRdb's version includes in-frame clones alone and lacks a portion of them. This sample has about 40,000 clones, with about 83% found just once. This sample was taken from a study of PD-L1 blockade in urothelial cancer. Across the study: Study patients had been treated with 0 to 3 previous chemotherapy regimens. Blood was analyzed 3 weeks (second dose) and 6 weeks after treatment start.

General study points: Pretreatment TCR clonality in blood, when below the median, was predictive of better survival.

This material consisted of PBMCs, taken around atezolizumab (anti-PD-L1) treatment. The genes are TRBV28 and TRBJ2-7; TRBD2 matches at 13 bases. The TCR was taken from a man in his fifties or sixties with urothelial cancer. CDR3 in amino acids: CASSPRTSGGLSYEQYF. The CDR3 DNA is TGTGCCAGCAGTCCAAGGACTAGCGGGGGCCTCTCCTACGAGCAGTACTTC.